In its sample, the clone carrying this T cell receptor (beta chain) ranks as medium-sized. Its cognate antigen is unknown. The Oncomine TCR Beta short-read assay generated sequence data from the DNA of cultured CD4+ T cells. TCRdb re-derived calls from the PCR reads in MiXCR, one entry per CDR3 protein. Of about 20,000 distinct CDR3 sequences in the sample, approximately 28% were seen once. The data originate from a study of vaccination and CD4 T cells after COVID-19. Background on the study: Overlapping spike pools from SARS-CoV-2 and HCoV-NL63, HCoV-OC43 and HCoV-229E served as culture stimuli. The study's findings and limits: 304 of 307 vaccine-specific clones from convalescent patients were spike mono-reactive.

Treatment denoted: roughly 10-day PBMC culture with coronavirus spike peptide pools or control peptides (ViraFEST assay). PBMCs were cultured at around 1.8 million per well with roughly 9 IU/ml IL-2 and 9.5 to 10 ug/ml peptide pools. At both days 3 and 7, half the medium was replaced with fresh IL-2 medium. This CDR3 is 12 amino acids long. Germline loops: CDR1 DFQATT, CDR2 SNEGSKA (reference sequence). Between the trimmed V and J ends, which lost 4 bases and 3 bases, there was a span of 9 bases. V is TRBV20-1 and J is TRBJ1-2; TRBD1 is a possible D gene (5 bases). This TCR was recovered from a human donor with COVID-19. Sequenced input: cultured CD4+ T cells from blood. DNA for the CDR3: TGCAGTGCTACAGGGACCGACTATGGCTACACCTTC. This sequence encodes CSATGTDYGYTF.